A single sample is the source of the 24 T cell receptor beta chains below, sequenced in a study of tumor-infiltrating lymphocytes in primary liver carcinoma. Co-extracted RNA and DNA came from approximately 20-30 mg of unsorted bulk tissue. From about 0.5 ug of total RNA, TCR beta-specific cDNA was reverse-transcribed using a constant-region primer. Modified slightly, ARM-PCR produced TCR beta libraries over three nested multiplex PCR rounds. Investigators reported that the first two PCR rounds, at about 11 cycles each, used TRBV1-TRBV30 forward primers with a C-beta reverse primer. TCRdb reanalysed the multiplex PCR reads using MiXCR and keeps one entry per CDR3 protein. The sample shows about 59,000 distinct CDR3 sequences, over 65% of them seen only once. The sequencing input was liver tumor tissue from sampling region 2. Indicated subset: tumor region T2, inferior pole. The receptors were gathered from a man aged 35 to 55 with primary liver carcinoma and hepatitis B virus infection.

The rearrangement joins TRBV19 to TRBJ2-1; D unresolved. This CDR3 contains 12 residues. Trimming pared 3 bases from V and 5 bases from J, leaving 5 bases between. Germline CDR1 reads LNHDA; CDR2 reads SQIVND (reference sequence). CDR3 amino acids: CASSIRHNEQFF. The CDR3 DNA reads as TGTGCCAGTAGTATTCGGCACAATGAGCAGTTCTTC. Drawing the rest from reference TRBV19 and TRBJ2-1, the complete variable domain is DGGITQSPKYLFRKEGQNVTLSCEQNLNHDAMYWYRQDPGQGLRLIYYSQIVNDFQKGDIAEGYSVSREKKESFPLTVTSAQKNPTAFYLCASSIRHNEQFFGPGTRLTVL.

J is TRBJ2-3 and V is TRBV30, with 9 bases fitting TRBD1. This CDR3 is built from 15 residues. The V and J ends lost 5 bases and 2 bases, in that order; junction bases with no gene match: 8. The V gene's germline CDR1 is GTSNPN and CDR2 SVGIG (reference sequence). The CDR3 DNA sequence: TGTGCCTGGGATAAGACAGGGGGGAACACAGATACGCAGTATTTT. This encodes CAWDKTGGNTDTQYF.

With regard to this clonotype: Germline and junction disagree at one end, which may indicate a read error. This sequence joins TRBV20-1 and TRBJ2-1; 9 bases map to TRBD2. This CDR3 spans 16 amino acids. CDR1 and CDR2 (germline): DFQATT, SNEGSKA (reference sequence). The chain's CDR3 is CSVRDYSGSSYNEQFF. CDR3 in DNA: TGCAGTGTTAGAGATTATAGCGGGAGCTCCTACAATGAGCAGTTCTTC.

The sample holds a few counts of this clonotype. A read error may produce the germline difference seen at one junction end. V is TRBV10-3 and J is TRBJ1-4; the match to TRBD1 covers 11 bases. This CDR3 has 17 amino acids. Germline V CDR1 and CDR2: ENHRY, SYGVKD. CDR3: CAISESGQGATSEKLFF. Written as DNA, the CDR3 is TGTGCCATCAGTGAGTCTGGACAGGGGGCAACTAGTGAAAAACTGTTTTTT.

This rearrangement joins TRBV4-3 to TRBJ2-7; perhaps TRBD2 as D (5 bases). The CDR3 runs 15 residues. Deletions cut 0 bases from V and 6 bases from J, with 15 bases between. Looked up from germline, CDR1 is LGHNA and CDR2 is YSLEER. The CDR3 nucleotides are TGCGCCAGCAGCCAAGAACCTGGCGGAGGATGCGAGCAGTACGTC. Protein sequence: CASSQEPGGGCEQYV.

This clonotype qualifies as medium-sized. This rearrangement joins TRBV6-5 to TRBJ2-5; D remains ambiguous. With 0 bases removed from V and 2 bases from J, the gap between germline ends came to 1 base. Germline assignment: CDR1 MNHEY and CDR2 SVGAGI. This CDR3 has 12 residues. The CDR3 DNA follows: TGTGCCAGCAGTTACTCACAAGAGACCCAGTACTTC. This encodes CASSYSQETQYF.

The V and J genes are TRBV29-1 and TRBJ1-1, with D possibly matching TRBD1 (6 bases). V shed 5 bases and J shed 0 bases, with 16 bases lying between them. Germline CDR1 and CDR2: SQVTM and ANQGSEA. CDR3 length: 15 residues. CDR3: CSVSAGRDMNTEAFF. Here the CDR3 DNA reads TGCAGCGTTTCCGCAGGGCGGGACATGAACACTGAAGCTTTCTTT. The whole variable domain, remainder taken from reference TRBV29-1 and TRBJ1-1, is SAVISQKPSRDICQRGTSLTIQCQVDSQVTMMFWYRQQPGQSLTLIATANQGSEATYESGFVIDKFPISRPNLTFSTLTVSNMSPEDSSIYLCSVSAGRDMNTEAFFGQGTRLTVV.

Turning to this clonotype: A read error may account for a junction end that differs from germline. V gene TRBV29-1 combines with J gene TRBJ2-5; D remains ambiguous. Germline CDR1 reads SQVTM; CDR2 reads ANQGSEA. The CDR3 runs 15 residues. The CDR3 nucleotides are TGCACCGTTGAAGGACCCGGGCACTCCCAAGAGACCCAGTACTTC. Its translation is CTVEGPGHSQETQYF.

This clonotype is a singleton in its sample. This may be a read error: a much more frequent sequence differs by one nucleotide. This chain links TRBV11-3 with TRBJ2-3; D call uncertain. The CDR3 consists of 12 residues. Germline CDR1 SGHNT, CDR2 YENEEA. V shed 4 bases and J shed 5 bases, with 7 bases lying between them. CDR3 in DNA: TGTGCCAGCAGCTCCAATGAAGATACGCAGTATTTT. As protein: CASSSNEDTQYF.

Comments on this clonotype: The junction differs from germline at one of its ends, possibly a read error. The gene calls are TRBV11-2 and TRBJ2-1, with D unresolved. This CDR3 region has 15 residues. The germline CDR1 and CDR2 sequences are SGHAT and FQNNGV. CDR3 loop: CASLDPESSYNEKFF. The CDR3, as DNA: TGTGCCAGCTTAGATCCAGAGAGCTCCTACAATGAGAAGTTCTTC.

Only one count was recorded for this clonotype. No conserved phenylalanine or tryptophan is present at the end of the CDR3, so a read error is the likely explanation. The DNA is omitted, as the CDR3 cannot be located on it reliably, and the CDR3 follows TCRdb's listing. This chain links TRBV11-2 with TRBJ2-5; TRBD2 is taken as the D call from the table, unchecked against the DNA. Germline values: CDR1 SGHAT, CDR2 FQNNGV. The CDR3 contains 18 residues when both ends are counted. The chain's CDR3 is CASSLARLALGKKETRYI.

On this clonotype itself: The junction departs from the called germline gene at one end, perhaps through a read error. The V and J genes are TRBV13 and TRBJ2-1, with unresolved D. The J call is uncertain, as TRBJ2-7 better fits the DNA end. Germline V gene data show CDR1 as PRHDT and CDR2 as FYEKMQ (reference sequence). The CDR3 is 11 residues long. DNA for the CDR3: TGTGCCAACAGCACGTTCAATGAGCAGTACTTC. Encoded protein: CANSTFNEQYF.

The CDR3 is CTISFSGTVMKKLFF. CDR3 in DNA: TGTACCATCAGCTTCTCCGGGACAGTAATGAAAAAACTGTTTTTT. This chain links TRBV11-2 with TRBJ1-4; 7 nucleotides line up with TRBD1. The CDR3 consists of 15 residues. Germline assignment: CDR1 SGHAT and CDR2 FQNNGV.

The chain employs TRBV4-1 and TRBJ2-3, with a weak D call TRBD2 (5 bases). The germline V gene encodes CDR1 MGHRA and CDR2 YSYEKL. Trimming took off 3 bases at V and 6 bases at J, with 25 bases between the two ends. This CDR3 spans 18 amino acids. CDR3 loop: CASSQSITLAGVTDTQYF. In DNA form, the CDR3 reads TGCGCCAGCAGCCAGTCCATTACCCTAGCAGGAGTCACCGATACGCAGTATTTT.

On this clonotype: A clone one base away is much larger, so this may be a read error. The rearrangement joins TRBV28 to TRBJ2-1; D is undetermined. V was trimmed by 7 bases and J by 12 bases, leaving 13 bases between them. Germline CDR1 and CDR2: MDHEN and SYDVKM. This CDR3 has 11 residues. The CDR3 DNA reads TGTGCCAGCAATTCGCGACGCGGGCAGTTCTTC. Its protein is CASNSRRGQFF.

This rearrangement joins TRBV12-5 to TRBJ2-1; D is undetermined. Trimming pared 4 bases from V and 11 bases from J, leaving 15 bases between. CDR1 is LGHNT and CDR2 is FRNRAP in the germline V gene. The CDR3 length is 13 residues. The CDR3 region has the DNA TGTGCTAGTGGTTCCGACGTAGGTCTAAAGCAGTTCTTC. Protein: CASGSDVGLKQFF.

In the case of this clonotype: One end of the junction is discordant with germline, which a read error may explain. J is TRBJ2-3 and V is TRBV10-2; perhaps TRBD2 as D (6 bases). CDR1 and CDR2 (germline): WSHSY, SAAADI. This CDR3 has 15 amino acids. The CDR3 is CASSEAGIRTDAQYF. The CDR3, as DNA: TGCGCCAGTAGTGAGGCGGGGATTAGAACAGATGCGCAGTATTTT.

This rearrangement joins TRBV6-5 to TRBJ2-1; possibly TRBD2 for D (6 bases). Germline loops: CDR1 MNHEY, CDR2 SVGAGI. This CDR3 comprises 11 residues. The CDR3 sequence is CVIGRETSEFF. CDR3 coding DNA: TGTGTCATCGGGAGAGAGACTAGTGAGTTCTTC.

This clonotype was detected only a few times. Sequence at one end of the junction differs from germline and may be a read error. The V call is TRBV29-1, the J call TRBJ1-2, with a tentative D call TRBD1 (5 bases). The CDR3 sequence is 11 residues long. Germline V CDR1 and CDR2: SQVTM, ANQGSEA. CDR3 sequence (DNA): TGCAGCGTGGTCGGGACGGGCGGCTACGCCTTC. It specifies CSVVGTGGYAF.

Comment on this clonotype: One junction end does not reproduce the germline sequence, and a read error may be involved. This rearrangement joins TRBV29-1 to TRBJ1-1; D gene uncertain. The germline gives CDR1 SQVTM, CDR2 ANQGSEA. This CDR3 spans 15 amino acids. The CDR3 sequence is CSASPDWAMNTGAFF. As DNA, the CDR3 is TGCAGCGCTTCCCCCGATTGGGCAATGAACACTGGAGCTTTCTTT.

This clonotype was recorded a few times. The V and J genes are TRBV4-1 and TRBJ1-2; possible D gene TRBD1, 5 bases. V lost 6 bases, J lost 5 bases, and 16 bases lay in between. Looked up from germline, CDR1 is MGHRA and CDR2 is YSYEKL. This CDR3 has 14 residues. The CDR3 protein is CASSVTGEEYGYTF. In DNA, the CDR3 is TGCGCCAGCAGTGTGACGGGGGAAGAGTATGGCTACACCTTC.

Turning to this clonotype: Because the CDR3 is missing its conserved closing phenylalanine or tryptophan, this is likely a read error. V usage is TRBV12-3 or TRBV12-4 and J usage is TRBJ2-3; 7 bases are shared with TRBD2. This CDR3 is 16 amino acids long. V gave up 9 bases and J gave up 2 bases; unmatched junction bases: 14. The CDR3, as DNA: TGTGCCAGGAGTCCGGGGACTACCGGCATCACAGATACGCAGTATCTT. Its protein product is CARSPGTTGITDTQYL.

The genes are TRBV5-1 and TRBJ2-2, with 7 nucleotides matching TRBD1. Germline assignment: CDR1 SGHRS and CDR2 YFSETQ. The CDR3 sequence is 15 residues long. Unmatched junction bases numbered 13, after V lost 4 bases and J lost 10 bases. CDR3 nucleotide sequence: TGCGCCAGCAGCCCAGGGAACAGGGGTCACAAGGAGCTGTTTTTT. Translated, it gives CASSPGNRGHKELFF.

A word on this clonotype: No conserved phenylalanine or tryptophan ends this CDR3, so it is likely a read error. The rearrangement joins TRBV11-2 to TRBJ2-1; 8 positions match TRBD2. This CDR3 is 17 amino acids long. CDR1 is SGHAT and CDR2 is FQNNGV in the germline V gene. The CDR3 nucleotides are TGTACCAGCAGCTTAGATAGGGGCGGGAGGTTCTACAATGAGCAGTTCATC. It specifies CTSSLDRGGRFYNEQFI.